Here is one T cell receptor beta chain with its context. What it binds is unknown. TCRdb's table, derived via immunoSEQ multiplex PCR, lists solely in-frame clones and lacks some. This sample has about 140,000 clones, with 90% to 95% found just once. Germline V gives CDR1 PRHDT, CDR2 FYEKMQ (reference sequence). The CDR3 extends over 14 amino acids. V gave up 9 bases and J gave up 4 bases; unmatched junction bases: 8. This sample is part of a study of T cell responses to AZD1222 COVID-19 vaccine. Study-level points and caveats: At baseline, seropositivity was found in only 6 or 7 AZD1222 recipients.

The chain combines TRBV13 with TRBJ2-1; 8 bases match TRBD2. The sequence came from an adult in good health. The sample in question was peripheral blood, obtained on day 0 of MenACWY control vaccination. CDR3 amino acids: CASMSGGGYNEQFF. The DNA for the CDR3 is TGTGCCAGTATGAGCGGGGGTGGGTACAATGAGCAGTTCTTC.